This passage covers 25 T cell receptor beta chains from one sample sequenced in a study of T-cell reconstitution after alpha-beta-depleted transplantation in children. As it was prepared, the TCRbeta library received unique molecular identifiers. TCRdb reanalysed the PCR reads using MiXCR and keeps one entry per CDR3 protein. The sample has 350,000 to 400,000 distinct CDR3 sequences; 20% are singletons. The sequenced sample was PBMCs from the stem cell graft donor, obtained from the stem cell graft. Source of these receptors: a human donor who donated a stem cell graft to a child with acute myeloid leukemia.

This clonotype was counted once. The chain has TRBV2 and TRBJ2-7; TRBD2 agrees at 10 bases. This CDR3 contains 14 residues. With 7 bases clipped from V and 3 bases from J, the junction kept 6 bases outside the gene matches. The germline V gene encodes CDR1 SNHLY and CDR2 FYNNEI. The CDR3 nucleotides read TGTGCCAGCATCACTAGCGGGGATGTCTACGAGCAGTACTTC. Its translation: CASITSGDVYEQYF.

V usage is TRBV30 and J usage is TRBJ2-7, with 9 positions matching TRBD1. CDR1 and CDR2 (germline): GTSNPN, SVGIG (reference sequence). V shed 2 bases, J shed 4 bases, and the junction held 3 bases outside the gene matches. The CDR3 contains 13 residues. In DNA form, the CDR3 reads TGTGCCTGGAGTACACAGGGGGCGTACGAGCAGTACTTC. Translating it yields CAWSTQGAYEQYF. Full variable domain (remainder filled in from reference TRBV30 and TRBJ2-7): SQTIHQWPATLVQPVGSPLSLECTVEGTSNPNLYWYRQAAGRGLQLLFYSVGIGQISSEVPQNLSASRPQDRQFILSSKKLLLSDSGFYLCAWSTQGAYEQYFGPGTRLTVT.

A word on this clonotype: Likely a read error: the CDR3 ends without its conserved phenylalanine or tryptophan. It is unclear where the CDR3 begins or ends on the DNA, so no DNA is shown, and the CDR3 is as TCRdb lists it. V and J are TRBV12-3 or TRBV12-4 and TRBJ2-3; the table names TRBD2, a call not compared with the DNA. The CDR3 is 12 residues long, counting both termini. The CDR3 sequence is CASNHPGLAGVR.

This clonotype was detected only a few times. The chain recombines TRBV10-3 with TRBJ2-1; unclear D gene. Germline CDR1 is ENHRY and CDR2 is SYGVKD. With 7 bases removed from V and 8 bases from J, the gap between germline ends came to 15 bases. This CDR3 comprises 13 residues. In DNA form, the CDR3 reads TGTGCCATCAAGGGCGGTGTAGCAGATGAGCAGTTCTTC. It is translated as CAIKGGVADEQFF.

In its sample, this clonotype was seen a few times. The genes are TRBV20-1 and TRBJ2-7, with 10 bases that match TRBD2. J lost 2 bases, V lost 2 bases, and 0 bases had no gene match. The CDR3 totals 13 residues. Germline values: CDR1 DFQATT, CDR2 SNEGSKA (reference sequence). CDR3 protein: CSARSGRAYEQYF. For the CDR3, the DNA is TGCAGTGCTAGAAGCGGGAGGGCCTACGAGCAGTACTTC.

This chain joins TRBV30 and TRBJ2-6; 12 bases are a match to TRBD1. Germline-derived CDR1 and CDR2 are GTSNPN and SVGIG (reference sequence). V trimming: 7 bases; J trimming: 2 bases; junction bases outside the gene matches: 3. There are 15 residues in the CDR3. The CDR3 is CAYGTGGPGANVLTF. For the CDR3, the DNA is TGTGCCTATGGGACAGGGGGCCCTGGGGCCAACGTCCTGACTTTC. The full variable domain, completed using reference TRBV30 and TRBJ2-6, is SQTIHQWPATLVQPVGSPLSLECTVEGTSNPNLYWYRQAAGRGLQLLFYSVGIGQISSEVPQNLSASRPQDRQFILSSKKLLLSDSGFYLCAYGTGGPGANVLTFGAGSRLTVL.

This clonotype was seen a handful of times. The junction differs from germline at one of its ends, possibly a read error. This chain uses TRBV11-1 with TRBJ1-1; the D gene is possibly TRBD1 (5 bases). The CDR3 extends over 16 amino acids. Looked up from germline, CDR1 is SGHAT and CDR2 is FQDESV (reference sequence). The CDR3 spells CASSLALGGSDTEAFF. The CDR3 DNA sequence: TGTGCCAGCAGCCTAGCCCTCGGGGGGAGCGACACTGAAGCTTTCTTT.

This clonotype occurred a few times. V gene TRBV29-1 combines with J gene TRBJ2-3; 9 nucleotides align to TRBD2. With 6 bases clipped from V and 0 bases from J, the junction kept 7 bases outside the gene matches. The CDR3 contains 15 residues. Looked up from germline, CDR1 is SQVTM and CDR2 is ANQGSEA. In nucleotides, the CDR3 is TGCAGCGTCCAAATAGCGGGAGTCAGCACAGATACGCAGTATTTT. Residues: CSVQIAGVSTDTQYF.

In nucleotides, the CDR3 is TGTGCCAGTAGTATAGGTCGCGGGCTCTCCTACGAGCAGTACTTC. Translated, it gives CASSIGRGLSYEQYF. V usage is TRBV19 and J usage is TRBJ2-7, with D perhaps matching TRBD2 (5 bases). The CDR3 sequence is 15 residues long. V lost 1 base, J lost 0 bases, and 10 bases lay in between. Germline V gene data show CDR1 as LNHDA and CDR2 as SQIVND (reference sequence).

This clonotype was seen ten or more times. The chain uses TRBV20-1 and TRBJ1-6, with 9 bases aligning to TRBD1. This CDR3 is 14 amino acids long. CDR1 and CDR2 (germline): DFQATT, SNEGSKA (reference sequence). V dropped 5 bases and J dropped 6; count of bases not matched to a gene: 5. The CDR3 loop reads CSAAYRGRNSPLHF. DNA for the CDR3: TGCAGTGCTGCATACAGGGGGCGTAATTCACCCCTCCACTTT.

This clonotype turned up a few times. CDR3 amino acids: CASSRPTSQGGHYNEQFF. Here the CDR3 DNA reads TGTGCCAGCAGTCGTCCGACCTCACAGGGGGGACATTACAATGAGCAGTTCTTC. V is TRBV28 and J is TRBJ2-1, with 8 bases that match TRBD1. Trimming took 5 bases from V and 4 from J; bases not matched to a gene: 16. There are 18 residues in the CDR3. The germline CDR1 and CDR2 sequences are MDHEN and SYDVKM.

The chain links TRBV28 to TRBJ2-1; 14 bases are shared with TRBD2. V lost 4 bases, J lost 0 bases, and 8 bases stayed unmatched. This CDR3 contains 19 residues. Per the germline V gene, CDR1 is MDHEN and CDR2 is SYDVKM. The CDR3 spells CASSYGLAGGDPSYNEQFF. CDR3 coding DNA: TGTGCCAGCAGTTACGGACTAGCGGGAGGCGATCCCTCCTACAATGAGCAGTTCTTC.

This clonotype was counted at least ten times. The chain links TRBV7-9 to TRBJ2-5; maybe TRBD2 (5 bases). The CDR3 extends over 14 amino acids. The V and J ends lost 7 bases and 5 bases respectively, with 17 bases between them. Germline V gene lookup returns CDR1 SEHNR and CDR2 FQNEAQ (reference sequence). The CDR3 is CASTLGGSRETQYF. As DNA, the CDR3 is TGTGCCAGCACCCTGGGCGGGTCGCGGGAGACCCAGTACTTC.

V usage is TRBV20-1 and J usage is TRBJ2-1, with 10 nucleotides matching TRBD2. V shed 5 bases and J 0 bases; nucleotides not matched to a gene: 4. CDR3 length: 15 amino acids. Germline-derived CDR1 and CDR2 are DFQATT and SNEGSKA (reference sequence). The CDR3 here is CSAPLAGVSYNEQFF. The CDR3 DNA follows: TGCAGTGCTCCCCTAGCGGGAGTCTCCTACAATGAGCAGTTCTTC.

The chain employs TRBV9 and TRBJ2-3, with TRBD2 matching 7 bases. V was clipped by 3 bases and J by 2 bases; unmatched bases: 3. The CDR3 consists of 14 residues. Germline V gives CDR1 SGDLS, CDR2 YYNGEE. The CDR3 region is CASSESGATDTQYF. The CDR3 DNA is TGTGCCAGCAGCGAAAGCGGGGCCACAGATACGCAGTATTTT.

This clonotype was detected ten times or more. The genes are TRBV11-2 and TRBJ1-5, with D perhaps matching TRBD1 (6 bases). Germline V gene sequence: CDR1 SGHAT, CDR2 FQNNGV. Trimming shortened V by 1 base and J by 6 bases, and 7 bases separated the two germline ends. The CDR3 totals 13 residues. DNA of the CDR3: TGTGCCAGCAGCTTAGCGACAGGTCAGCCCCAGCATTTT. This codes for CASSLATGQPQHF.

This sequence joins TRBV4-3 and TRBJ2-2, with 9 bases that match TRBD2. Trimming at V came to 2 bases and at J to 2 bases, leaving 6 bases not matched to a gene. From germline, CDR1 is LGHNA and CDR2 YSLEER. The CDR3 is made up of 17 amino acids. The CDR3 protein is CASSQQLLAGNTGELFF. In DNA form, the CDR3 reads TGCGCCAGCAGCCAACAACTTCTAGCGGGAAACACCGGGGAGCTGTTTTTT.

The chain employs TRBV20-1 and TRBJ2-7, with 9 bases matching TRBD1. From germline, CDR1 is DFQATT and CDR2 SNEGSKA (reference sequence). J gave up 5 bases and V 4 bases, and 12 bases lay outside the gene matches. This CDR3 is 15 amino acids long. CDR3 in amino acids: CSATGIDRGSNEQYF. The CDR3 bases are TGCAGTGCTACAGGCATTGACAGGGGGAGCAACGAGCAGTACTTC.

V is TRBV4-3 and J is TRBJ2-7, with 7 bases lining up with TRBD2. V lost 0 bases, J lost 2 bases, and 4 bases stayed unmatched. The CDR3 is 15 amino acids. Germline CDR1 reads LGHNA; CDR2 reads YSLEER. CDR3 in amino acids: CASSQDQGGPYEQYF. CDR3 nucleotide sequence: TGCGCCAGCAGCCAAGATCAGGGAGGGCCCTACGAGCAGTACTTC.

This sequence joins TRBV12-3 or TRBV12-4 and TRBJ2-7; D possibly uses TRBD1 or TRBD2 (6 bases each). V lost 2 bases, J lost 6 bases, and 14 bases lay in between. This CDR3 comprises 14 residues. This CDR3 is CASSLPGALLEQYF. Here the CDR3 DNA reads TGTGCCAGCAGTTTACCGGGGGCTCTCCTCGAGCAGTACTTC.

In its sample, this clonotype was seen many times. The rearrangement links TRBV9 to TRBJ2-5; a possible D gene is TRBD2 (6 bases). The germline V and J ends were trimmed by 2 bases and 4 bases, with 15 bases remaining between them. The germline V gene encodes CDR1 SGDLS and CDR2 YYNGEE. The CDR3 has 15 amino acids. In DNA, the CDR3 is TGTGCCAGCAGCGTTGGGTTCCGGGAGCTAGAGACCCAGTACTTC. This codes for CASSVGFRELETQYF.

This chain links TRBV6-2 or TRBV6-3 with TRBJ2-1; TRBD2 agrees at 13 bases. This CDR3 spans 19 amino acids. CDR1 MNHEY and CDR2 SVGEGT come from the germline V gene. With V trimmed by 2 bases and J by 4 bases, 11 bases remained unmatched. The CDR3: CASSYDAMGLAGRYNEQFF. DNA for the CDR3: TGTGCCAGCAGTTACGACGCGATGGGACTAGCGGGACGTTACAATGAGCAGTTCTTC.

The table lists this clonotype with a few counts. The rearrangement uses TRBV15 and TRBJ1-4; D not resolved. Between the trimmed V and J ends, which lost 0 bases and 8 bases, there was a span of 7 bases. The germline V gene has CDR1 LNHNV and CDR2 YYDKDF (reference sequence). The CDR3 contains 13 residues. Here the CDR3 DNA reads TGTGCCACCAGCAGAGATAAGGGAGAAAAACTGTTTTTT. Translation gives CATSRDKGEKLFF.

This chain connects TRBV20-1 to TRBJ2-5, with D possibly TRBD2 on 6 matching bases. Trimming removed 6 bases at V and 5 bases at J, with 19 bases between. Germline lookup yields CDR1 DFQATT and CDR2 SNEGSKA (reference sequence). This CDR3 contains 14 residues. The CDR3 is CSALRLDSGETQYF. CDR3 bases: TGCAGTGCGCTCCGACTAGATTCGGGGGAGACCCAGTACTTC.

The chain couples TRBV7-2 to TRBJ2-7, with a tentative D call TRBD2 (5 bases). The V gene lost 3 bases and the J gene lost 5 bases, with 11 bases spanning the gap. This CDR3 spans 13 amino acids. Germline CDR1 is SGHTA and CDR2 is FQGNSA. The CDR3 DNA is TGTGCCAGCAGCTTGGCCCAGCGGAACGAGCAGTACTTC. Its translation: CASSLAQRNEQYF. Full variable domain (remainder filled in from reference TRBV7-2 and TRBJ2-7): GAGVSQSPSNKVTEKGKDVELRCDPISGHTALYWYRQSLGQGLEFLIYFQGNSAPDKSGLPSDRFSAERTGGSVSTLTIQRTQQEDSAVYLCASSLAQRNEQYFGPGTRLTVT.